This T cell receptor (beta chain) emerged from a study of cytomegalovirus exposure and HLA in healthy donors (TCRdb year 2017). For context, the study as a whole: In an earlier analysis of roughly 590 of the donors, around 300 Gb of sequence data and 95 million to 130 million unique TCR beta sequences from some 170 million T cells were reported. An early release that covered fewer than 800 HLA-typed donors contained around 330 gigabases of sequencing data and 65 million to 100 million unique TCR sequences. To decide whether each TCR beta V gene segment behaved as functional or pseudogenic, an earlier analysis of some 600 of the donors relied on high-throughput TCR beta sequencing. Donor age, sex, ethnicity and CMV serostatus were compiled alongside the repertoire data. The genetic ancestry cluster associated with self-reported Caucasian donors included around four fifths of the roughly 400 genotyped donors. A few DR-DQ haplotypes were treated as single units for association and clustering because of strong linkage in the cohort. In a later analysis, previously published TCR beta repertoires from several hundred donors were re-analyzed and high-resolution HLA genotyping was added so that TCR occurrence patterns could be studied. HLA typing included class I and class II loci at four-digit resolution. On average, 235,054 unique TCR beta nucleotide sequences were sequenced per donor among about 400 genotyped donors of the cohort, with 15% to 20% of those sequences being non-productive. A separate validation cohort of more than 100 different subjects was used in addition to the 666-subject first cohort. The study combined high-throughput TCR immunosequencing, statistical association of individual TCRs with disease status, and machine learning to predict cytomegalovirus infection status. Genome-wide SNP genotypes for about 65% of the roughly 700 donors were used in a later genetic analysis, which treated that subset as a discovery cohort. The number of typed donors differed by locus: about 620-640 for A, B, C, DRB1 and DQB1; approximately 540 for DQA1; 606 for DPA1; and 400 to 480 for DPB1. Every discovery cohort repertoire had been produced on one sequencing platform. The study used immunosequencing to profile the T cell repertoires of some 600 subjects and linked those repertoires to cytomegalovirus serostatus. The study aimed to test whether signatures of past pathogen exposure could be identified by cataloging public T cell receptors. Rather than drawing on any new phenotypic data, the later analysis identified candidate immune exposures from TCR beta sequences and the way those sequences occurred across donors.

The research as a whole found: A later genetic analysis associated a missense DCLRE1C variant with V-gene and J-gene trimming of TCR beta chains, and an independent cohort replicated the association. In a later analysis, HLA-associated TCR beta chains showed more clonal expansion and lower generation probabilities than non-associated chains that were equally common. Across donors, most TCR sequences were observed very rarely, whereas some public TCRs were present in many individuals. Specific HLA alleles were associated with about 17,000 TCR beta sequences at a false discovery rate of 0.05 in a later analysis. In a later genetic analysis, fewer N-insertions in productive TCRs were reported among donors in an Asian-associated ancestry cluster than the approximately 630-donor mean. For the cohort, immune exposure information was limited to CMV serostatus. In a later analysis, several top co-occurrence clusters were reported to appear linked to parvovirus B19, influenza, CMV and Epstein-Barr virus. A later analysis found that TCR association rates varied across HLA loci, with DRB1 alleles showing the most associated TCRs and HLA-C alleles the fewest. A further reported finding was that TCR beta sequences accurately predicted the HLA-A and HLA-B alleles for most subjects in the first cohort. In an earlier analysis of more than 450 of the donors, most TCR beta V segments were observed in productive rearrangements about 87% or about 30% of the time, broadly matching IMGT annotations. Cytomegalovirus status was reported to be diagnosed by the classifier with high specificity and sensitivity in both the original and validation cohorts. Roughly 15 rarely observed V segments, including chromosome 9 orphons, were excluded from the earlier analysis of approximately 500 of the donors because counts were too low. A later analysis found that most CMV-associated TCR beta chains appeared HLA-restricted, with HLA associations seemingly driven largely by CMV exposure. A group of highly shared sequence variants was considered likely to be a technical artifact of the sequencing pipeline. In vitro tests confirmed that a few of the cytomegalovirus-associated TCR beta chains recognize cytomegalovirus antigens. The 87-base-pair reads could not distinguish some IMGT-functional V segments, including TRBV6-2 and TRBV6-3, so those segments were excluded. Only TCR beta chains were sequenced in this cohort, and the absence of alpha or paired-chain data limited detectable features. According to the authors, the approach could potentially be generalized to other disease states and immunological phenotypes. Sequencing depth was assumed to be roughly uniform across donors in the presence/absence analyses, though that assumption may not hold. The study listed 150 to 200 TCR beta chains as associated with cytomegalovirus. Linkage disequilibrium might explain the correlated functional status among segregating V segments, but an unknown experimental factor could not be ruled out. Assigning TCR associations to individual alleles was difficult when HLA alleles, especially DR and DQ, strongly co-occurred. HLA typing was unavailable for some donors at each locus, so association tests used only the typed subset.

The library came from the immunoSEQ multiplex PCR assay. For the multiplex PCR, a mixture combining 60 forward primers for TCR Vbeta segments and 13 reverse primers for TCR Jbeta segments was used. The CDR3 region of rearranged TCR beta genes was amplified from genomic DNA by a multiplex PCR assay. On the Illumina HiSeq System, the amplified TCR beta libraries were sequenced as 87-base-pair reads. Concerning the study's data processing: In a later analysis, 70 million to 95 million unique TCR beta chains were counted across the approximately 640 repertoires, and approximately 9.9 million of these chains were shared by at least two donors. Raw reads were error-corrected and collapsed into unique sequences with a nearest-neighbor algorithm that merged closely related sequences to remove PCR and sequencing errors. CDR3 sequences were aligned to IMGT reference sequences to assign V, D and J gene segments. For a sequence to be retained, a match of at least six nucleotides to both a V gene segment and a J gene segment was required. A rearrangement counted as productive if the CDR3 had no stop codons and remained in frame with V and J, and every other rearrangement counted as non-productive. CDR3 was defined according to IMGT convention as the region running from the second conserved V-encoded cysteine to the conserved J-encoded phenylalanine. In an earlier analysis of around 600 of the donors, sequences lacking an unambiguous match to a single V gene segment were excluded. An earlier analysis of almost 600 of the donors classified V segments as functional when productive rearrangements were above 56.7% and as segregating when the standard deviation between donors was above 5%. A statistical classification framework was built to diagnose cytomegalovirus status from the catalog of TCR beta chain sequences. In a later analysis, V and J genes were assigned by comparing TCR nucleotide sequences against IMGT/GENE-DB human TR gene sequences. The TCRdist pipeline was used in a later analysis to assign CDR3 sequences and most-parsimonious VDJ recombination scenarios. In a later analysis, each TCR beta chain was defined by its CDR3 amino acid sequence together with its V-gene family, and reads lacking a unique V-gene family were excluded. In a later analysis, around 650 highly shared, low-generation-probability nucleotide sequences were removed to address suspected cross-contamination and a sequencing artifact. In a later analysis, a clonal expansion index was calculated for each public chain from normalized within-repertoire ranks of inferred template counts. A later analysis computed generation probabilities with a VDJ recombination model fitted to out-of-frame rearrangements, and checked the results against IGoR. In a later analysis, TCR-TCR, TCR-HLA and TCR-CMV co-occurrence was scored with hypergeometric tests, and a repertoire-size bias correction was applied to TCR pairs. In a later analysis, false discovery rates were estimated by permuting HLA or CMV assignments 20 times. In a later analysis, co-occurring TCRs were grouped using DBSCAN, and TCRdist sequence similarity was added for clustering within HLA-allele-positive subsets. Co-occurrence clustering excluded repertoires with fewer than 30,000 or more than 120,000 public chains, plus five with anomalous nucleotide sharing. TCRdb mirrors the immuneACCESS table, restricted to in-frame sequences. Some clones are absent from its copies; in checked studies, under half trace to an unresolved V gene, and the reason for the others is unknown. V, J and clone size reflect that table, while D and trimming were determined from the DNA. Within this sample are about 93,000 clones, with over 75% of them counted one time only. The leading ten clones occupy about 3.8% of the sample.

In total, 666 healthy bone marrow donors made up the cohort. At the time of sampling, all cohort members were nominally healthy, though unrecorded immune exposures were likely present. The donor tested CMV seronegative and was one of the 352 seronegative cohort members. Every donor gave a peripheral blood sample, and the peripheral blood mononuclear cells from that sample were used for TCR beta sequencing. Genomic DNA was extracted from the blood cell samples with the Qiagen DNeasy Blood Extraction Kit. With regard to this clone: The clone's antigen remains unknown. Base-call qualities are not available, and no considerably larger clone is one nucleotide away.

CDR1 and CDR2, per the germline V gene, are SGHRS and YFSETQ. V was cut back by 4 bases and J by 3 bases, leaving a gap of 12 bases between them. There are 14 amino acids in the CDR3, from cysteine to phenylalanine inclusive. Just the 42-base CDR3 DNA is kept, in frame starting at base 1. The clonotype originates from a man in his fifties in good health and CMV-seronegative. The chain is made from TRBV5-1 and TRBJ2-3; D gene: possibly TRBD2, on 5 matching bases. Sequencing was carried out using PBMCs. In nucleotide form, the sequence is TGCGCCAGCAGCGGCGGCGGGTTGACAGATACGCAGTATTTT. Its protein product is CASSGGGLTDTQYF.